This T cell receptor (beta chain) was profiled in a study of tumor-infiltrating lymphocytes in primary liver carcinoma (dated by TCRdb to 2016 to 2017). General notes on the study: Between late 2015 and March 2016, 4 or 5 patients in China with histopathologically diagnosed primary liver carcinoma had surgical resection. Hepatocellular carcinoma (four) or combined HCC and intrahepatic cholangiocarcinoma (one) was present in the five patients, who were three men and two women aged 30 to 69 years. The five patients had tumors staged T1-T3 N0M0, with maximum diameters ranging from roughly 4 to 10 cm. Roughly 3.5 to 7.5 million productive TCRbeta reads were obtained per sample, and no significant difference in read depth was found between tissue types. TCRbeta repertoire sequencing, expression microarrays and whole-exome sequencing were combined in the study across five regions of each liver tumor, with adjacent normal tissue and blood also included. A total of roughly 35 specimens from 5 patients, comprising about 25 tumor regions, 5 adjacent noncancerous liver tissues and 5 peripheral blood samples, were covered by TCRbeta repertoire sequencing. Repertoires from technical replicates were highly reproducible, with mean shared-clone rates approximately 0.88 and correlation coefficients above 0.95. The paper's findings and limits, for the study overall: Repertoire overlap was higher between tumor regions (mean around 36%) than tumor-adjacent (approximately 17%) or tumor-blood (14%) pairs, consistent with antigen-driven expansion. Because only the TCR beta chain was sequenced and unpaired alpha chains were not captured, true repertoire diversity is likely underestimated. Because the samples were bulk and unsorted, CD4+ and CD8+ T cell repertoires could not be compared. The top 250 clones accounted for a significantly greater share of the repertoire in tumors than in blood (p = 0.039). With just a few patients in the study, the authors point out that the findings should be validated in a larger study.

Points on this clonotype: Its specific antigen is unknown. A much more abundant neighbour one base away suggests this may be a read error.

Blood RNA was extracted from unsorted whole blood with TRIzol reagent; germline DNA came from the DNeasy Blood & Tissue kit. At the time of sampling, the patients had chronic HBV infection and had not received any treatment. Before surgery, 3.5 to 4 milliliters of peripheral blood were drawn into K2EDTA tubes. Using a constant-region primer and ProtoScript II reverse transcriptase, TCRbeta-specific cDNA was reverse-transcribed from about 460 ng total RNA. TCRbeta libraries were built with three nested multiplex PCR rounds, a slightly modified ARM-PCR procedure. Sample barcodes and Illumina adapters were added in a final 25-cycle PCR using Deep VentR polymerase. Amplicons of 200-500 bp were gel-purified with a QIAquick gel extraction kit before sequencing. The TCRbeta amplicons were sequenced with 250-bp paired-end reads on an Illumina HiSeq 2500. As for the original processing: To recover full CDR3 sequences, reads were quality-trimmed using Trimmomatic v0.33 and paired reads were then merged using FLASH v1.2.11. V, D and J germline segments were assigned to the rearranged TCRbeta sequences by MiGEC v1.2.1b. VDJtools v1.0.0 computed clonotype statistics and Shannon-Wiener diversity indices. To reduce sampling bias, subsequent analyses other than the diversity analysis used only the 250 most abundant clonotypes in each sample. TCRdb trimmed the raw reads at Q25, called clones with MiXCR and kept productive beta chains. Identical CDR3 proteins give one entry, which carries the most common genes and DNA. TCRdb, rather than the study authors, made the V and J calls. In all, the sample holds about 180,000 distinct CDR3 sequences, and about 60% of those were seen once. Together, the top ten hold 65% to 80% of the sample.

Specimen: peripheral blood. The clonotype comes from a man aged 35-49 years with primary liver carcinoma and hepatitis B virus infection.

The bases read TGCGCCAGCAGCCAGAAGGTCTGGACCCGGGAGCTGTTTTTT. This is translated as CASSQKVWTRELFF. This receptor chain uses TRBV4-1 and TRBJ2-2, with the D gene call left open. Its CDR3 holds 14 amino acids, cysteine through phenylalanine. The sequence is cut down to CDR3 DNA, 42 bases in frame from base 1. V is reduced by 3 bases and J by 9 bases, leaving a spacing of 14 bases between them. CDR1 and CDR2 are drawn from the germline V gene: MGHRA, YSYEKL.